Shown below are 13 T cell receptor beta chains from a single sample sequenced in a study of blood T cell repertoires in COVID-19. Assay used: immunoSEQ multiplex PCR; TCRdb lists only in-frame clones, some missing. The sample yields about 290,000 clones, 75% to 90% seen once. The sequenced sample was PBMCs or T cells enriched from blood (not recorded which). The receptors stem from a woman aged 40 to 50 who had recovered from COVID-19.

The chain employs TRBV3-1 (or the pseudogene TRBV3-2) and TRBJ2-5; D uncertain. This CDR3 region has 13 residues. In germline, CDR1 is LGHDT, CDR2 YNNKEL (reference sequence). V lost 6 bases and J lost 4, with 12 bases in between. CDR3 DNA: TGTGCCAGCAGTCCCGCCGGTCGAGAGACCCAGTACTTC. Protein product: CASSPAGRETQYF.

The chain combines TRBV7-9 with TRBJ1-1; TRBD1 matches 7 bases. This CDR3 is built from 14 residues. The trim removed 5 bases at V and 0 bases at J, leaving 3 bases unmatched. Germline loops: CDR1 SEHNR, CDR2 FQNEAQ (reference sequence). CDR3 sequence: CASSPGTVNTEAFF. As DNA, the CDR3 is TGTGCCAGCAGCCCCGGGACAGTGAACACTGAAGCTTTCTTT.

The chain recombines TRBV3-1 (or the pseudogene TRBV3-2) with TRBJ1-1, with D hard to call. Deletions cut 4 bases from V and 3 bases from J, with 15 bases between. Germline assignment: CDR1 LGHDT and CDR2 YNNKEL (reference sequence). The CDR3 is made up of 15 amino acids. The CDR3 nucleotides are TGTGCCAGCAGCCCCCGAGCGGGTGGGGACACTGAAGCTTTCTTT. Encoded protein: CASSPRAGGDTEAFF.

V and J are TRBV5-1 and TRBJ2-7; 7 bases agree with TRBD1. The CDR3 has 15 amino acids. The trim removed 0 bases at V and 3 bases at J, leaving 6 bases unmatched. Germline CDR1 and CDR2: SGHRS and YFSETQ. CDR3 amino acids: CASSLAGQRRYEQYF. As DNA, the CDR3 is TGCGCCAGCAGCTTGGCGGGACAGCGCCGCTACGAGCAGTACTTC.

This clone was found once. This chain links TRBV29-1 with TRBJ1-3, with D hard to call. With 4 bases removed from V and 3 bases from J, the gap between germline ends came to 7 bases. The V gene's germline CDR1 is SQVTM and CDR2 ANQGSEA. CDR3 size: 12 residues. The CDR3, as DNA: TGCAGCGTTGGGGGAGGTGGAAACACCATATATTTT. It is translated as CSVGGGGNTIYF.

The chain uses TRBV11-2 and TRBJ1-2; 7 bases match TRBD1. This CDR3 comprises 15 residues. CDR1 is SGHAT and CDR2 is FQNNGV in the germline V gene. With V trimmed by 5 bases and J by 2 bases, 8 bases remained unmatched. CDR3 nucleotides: TGTGCCAGCAGCGTCGACAGGGCGAAGAACTATGGCTACACCTTC. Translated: CASSVDRAKNYGYTF.

The CDR3 reads CASARDRGSHEQFF. CDR3 nucleotide sequence: TGTGCCAGCGCCCGGGACAGGGGGTCCCATGAGCAGTTCTTC. V and J are TRBV2 and TRBJ2-1; 11 bases map to TRBD1. The trim removed 8 bases at V and 8 bases at J, leaving 8 bases unmatched. Germline-derived CDR1 and CDR2 are SNHLY and FYNNEI. This CDR3 has 14 amino acids.

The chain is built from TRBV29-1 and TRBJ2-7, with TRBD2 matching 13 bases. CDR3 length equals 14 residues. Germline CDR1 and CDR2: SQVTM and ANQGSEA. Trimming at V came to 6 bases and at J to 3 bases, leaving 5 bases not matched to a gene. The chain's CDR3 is CSVDGTSGIYEQYF. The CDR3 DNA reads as TGCAGCGTCGATGGGACTAGCGGGATCTACGAGCAGTACTTC.

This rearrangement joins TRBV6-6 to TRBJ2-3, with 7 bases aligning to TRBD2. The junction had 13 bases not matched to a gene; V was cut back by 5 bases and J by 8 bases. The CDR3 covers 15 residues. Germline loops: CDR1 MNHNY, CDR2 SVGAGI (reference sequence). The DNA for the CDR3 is TGTGCCAGCAGTCCGGGGGGATCAAGCTGGAGTACGCAGTATTTT. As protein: CASSPGGSSWSTQYF.

The DNA for the CDR3 is TGTGCCAGCAGCGGCGGGCTAGCGGGAGAGCACCAAGAGACCCAGTACTTC. Translation gives CASSGGLAGEHQETQYF. The J gene is TRBJ2-5, the V gene TRBV28; TRBD2 agrees at 10 bases. Germline V gives CDR1 MDHEN, CDR2 SYDVKM. CDR3 length equals 17 residues. The junction had 10 bases not matched to a gene; V was cut back by 6 bases and J by 0 bases.

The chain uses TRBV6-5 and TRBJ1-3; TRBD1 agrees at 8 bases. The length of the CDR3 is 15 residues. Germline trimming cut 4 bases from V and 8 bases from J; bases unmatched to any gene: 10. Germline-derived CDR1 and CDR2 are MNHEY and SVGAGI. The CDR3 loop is CASSSGQGSLHTIYF. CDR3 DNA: TGTGCCAGCAGTTCCGGACAGGGCTCTCTCCACACCATATATTTT.

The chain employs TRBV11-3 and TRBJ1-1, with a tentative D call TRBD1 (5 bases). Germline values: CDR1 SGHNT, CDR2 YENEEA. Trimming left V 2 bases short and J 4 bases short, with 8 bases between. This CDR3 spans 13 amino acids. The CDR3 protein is CASSLLGATEAFF. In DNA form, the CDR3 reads TGTGCCAGCAGCTTACTTGGGGCCACTGAAGCTTTCTTT.

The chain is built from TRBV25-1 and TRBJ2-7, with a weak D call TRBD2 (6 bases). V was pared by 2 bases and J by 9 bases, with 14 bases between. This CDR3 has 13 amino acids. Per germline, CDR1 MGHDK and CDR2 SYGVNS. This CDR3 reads CASSERVLGGQYF. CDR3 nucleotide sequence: TGTGCCAGCAGTGAACGGGTCCTGGGGGGGCAGTACTTC.